Following are 9 T cell receptor beta chains from one sample sequenced in a study of cytomegalovirus exposure and HLA in healthy donors. PCR employed 60 Vbeta and 13 Jbeta primers. The repertoire was sequenced with immunoSEQ multiplex PCR; TCRdb's copy has only in-frame clones and lacks some. The sample has roughly 170,000 clones, around 83% seen once. Material: PBMCs. Receptors originate from a man aged 50 or older in good health and CMV-seronegative.

V and J are TRBV6-5 and TRBJ2-2; weak D call: TRBD1 (6 bases). Trimming stripped 0 bases from V and 6 bases from J, with 14 bases between. The germline CDR1 and CDR2 sequences are MNHEY and SVGAGI. This CDR3 is 16 amino acids long. CDR3: CASSYSTGSVAGELFF. For the CDR3, the DNA is TGTGCCAGCAGTTACTCGACAGGTAGTGTCGCCGGGGAGCTGTTTTTT.

The V call is TRBV25-1, the J call TRBJ2-5; D possibly corresponds to TRBD2 (6 bases). The germline CDR1 and CDR2 sequences are MGHDK and SYGVNS. Trimming removed 8 bases from V and 4 bases from J, with 23 bases in between. The CDR3 is made up of 16 amino acids. The chain's CDR3 is CASAPRDSDPSETQYF. As DNA, the CDR3 is TGTGCCAGCGCCCCGCGGGACTCCGATCCCTCAGAGACCCAGTACTTC.

The chain couples TRBV9 to TRBJ2-7; D may be TRBD2 (6 bases). The CDR3 totals 14 residues. The germline CDR1 and CDR2 sequences are SGDLS and YYNGEE. With 4 bases removed from V and 6 bases from J, the gap between germline ends came to 17 bases. The CDR3 is CASSRQSSVAEQYF. The CDR3 nucleotides are TGTGCCAGCAGCCGACAATCTAGCGTCGCCGAGCAGTACTTC.

This sequence joins TRBV4-2 and TRBJ2-5; the D gene is possibly TRBD1 (6 bases). The V and J ends lost 4 bases and 8 bases respectively, with 14 bases between them. CDR3 length: 13 residues. Germline V lookup: CDR1 LGHNA, CDR2 YNFKEQ. The CDR3 here is CASSPQTGITQYF. The CDR3, as DNA: TGTGCCAGCAGCCCTCAAACAGGGATCACCCAGTACTTC.

This clone came up once. This sequence joins TRBV5-5 and TRBJ2-2, with D tentatively TRBD1 (8 bases). Trimming removed 2 bases from V and 5 bases from J, with 13 bases in between. The germline gives CDR1 SGHKS, CDR2 YYEKEE (reference sequence). This CDR3 contains 15 residues. The CDR3 loop is CASSLQGGRTGELFF. In DNA form, the CDR3 reads TGTGCCAGCAGCTTACAGGGGGGGAGAACCGGGGAGCTGTTTTTT.

V is TRBV9 and J is TRBJ2-3; D might be TRBD2 (6 bases). The length of the CDR3 is 15 residues. CDR1 and CDR2 from the germline V gene are SGDLS and YYNGEE. V lost 0 bases and J lost 2, with 10 bases in between. As DNA, the CDR3 is TGTGCCAGCAGCGTAGGTGCGGGGACCACAGATACGCAGTATTTT. This gives the protein CASSVGAGTTDTQYF.

This chain links TRBV7-6 with TRBJ2-3; 12 bases are shared with TRBD2. Germline V CDR1 and CDR2: SGHVS, FNYEAQ. V lost 5 bases and J lost 9; bases outside the gene matches: 9. CDR3 size: 15 residues. The DNA of the CDR3 is TGTGCCAGCAGCCCCCGACTAGCGGGGGAAGGAACGCAGTATTTT. Translation gives CASSPRLAGEGTQYF.

The CDR3 sequence is CASSTGQAGLDTQYF. The CDR3 DNA reads as TGTGCCAGCAGTACCGGACAAGCAGGCCTCGATACGCAGTATTTT. The chain uses TRBV28 and TRBJ2-3; D is possibly TRBD1 (5 bases). This CDR3 has 15 residues. V was clipped by 5 bases and J by 6 bases, with 18 bases between them. Germline CDR1 is MDHEN and CDR2 is SYDVKM.

The J gene is TRBJ2-1, the V gene TRBV5-1, with 12 bases matching TRBD2. CDR1 and CDR2 (germline): SGHRS, YFSETQ. V gave up 4 bases and J gave up 10 bases; unmatched junction bases: 9. CDR3 length: 15 residues. CDR3 nucleotide sequence: TGCGCCAGCAGCCCCTCTAGCGGGGGGGCACAAGAGCAGTTCTTC. Amino acids: CASSPSSGGAQEQFF.